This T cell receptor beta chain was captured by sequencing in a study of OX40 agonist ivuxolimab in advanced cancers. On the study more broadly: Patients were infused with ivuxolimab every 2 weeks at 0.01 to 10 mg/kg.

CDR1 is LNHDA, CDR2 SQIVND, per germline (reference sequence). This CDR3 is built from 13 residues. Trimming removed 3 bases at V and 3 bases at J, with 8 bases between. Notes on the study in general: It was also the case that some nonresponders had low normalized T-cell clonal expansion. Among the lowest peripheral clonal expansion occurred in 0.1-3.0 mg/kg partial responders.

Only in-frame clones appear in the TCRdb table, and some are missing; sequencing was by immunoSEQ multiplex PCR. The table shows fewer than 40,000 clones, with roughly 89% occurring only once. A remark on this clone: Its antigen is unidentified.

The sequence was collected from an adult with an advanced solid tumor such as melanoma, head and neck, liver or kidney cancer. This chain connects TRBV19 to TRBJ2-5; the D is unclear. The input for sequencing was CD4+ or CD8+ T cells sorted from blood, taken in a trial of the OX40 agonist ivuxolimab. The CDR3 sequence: CASSIIAEETQYF. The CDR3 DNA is TGTGCCAGTAGTATTATAGCAGAAGAGACCCAGTACTTC.